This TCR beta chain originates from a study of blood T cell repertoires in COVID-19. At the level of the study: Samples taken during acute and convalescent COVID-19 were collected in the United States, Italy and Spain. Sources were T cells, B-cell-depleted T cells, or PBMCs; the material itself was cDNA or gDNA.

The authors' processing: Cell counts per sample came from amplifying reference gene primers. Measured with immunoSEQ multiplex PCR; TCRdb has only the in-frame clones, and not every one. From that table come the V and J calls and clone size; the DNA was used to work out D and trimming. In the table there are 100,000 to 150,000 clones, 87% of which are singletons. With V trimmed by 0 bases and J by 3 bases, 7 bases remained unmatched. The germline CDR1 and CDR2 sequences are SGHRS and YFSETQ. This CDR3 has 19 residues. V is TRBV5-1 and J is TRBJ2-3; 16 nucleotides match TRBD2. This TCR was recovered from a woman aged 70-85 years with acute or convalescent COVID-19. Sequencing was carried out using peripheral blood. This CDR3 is CASSLEGTSGGAGTDTQYF. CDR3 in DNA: TGCGCCAGCAGCTTGGAAGGGACTAGCGGGGGGGCAGGTACAGATACGCAGTATTTT.